Following are 28 T cell receptor beta chains from one sample sequenced in a study of cytomegalovirus exposure and HLA in healthy donors. The PCR was carried out with 60 Vbeta primers and 13 Jbeta primers. The table came from immunoSEQ multiplex PCR; TCRdb's copy has only in-frame clones and leaves some out. The sample carries about 140,000 clones, 78% recorded once. Specimen: PBMCs. These TCRs come from a male donor in good health and CMV-seronegative.

The chain has TRBV12-5 and TRBJ2-1, with 11 bases lining up with TRBD2. Germline CDR1 and CDR2: LGHNT and FRNRAP. The V segment lost 2 bases and the J segment 6 bases; nucleotides outside the gene matches: 12. CDR3 length: 18 residues. CDR3 residues: CASGLLAPSGRFRNEQFF. CDR3 nucleotide sequence: TGTGCTAGTGGTTTGCTCGCTCCTAGCGGGAGGTTTCGCAATGAGCAGTTCTTC.

V usage is TRBV29-1 and J usage is TRBJ1-2; 7 nucleotides match TRBD1. The CDR3 consists of 15 residues. Germline V CDR1 and CDR2: SQVTM, ANQGSEA. The CDR3 spells CRAVGRTGVVYGYTF. CDR3 DNA: TGCCGCGCCGTAGGACGGACAGGAGTGGTATATGGCTACACCTTC.

This chain links TRBV4-1 with TRBJ1-4; D uncertain. The CDR3 has 17 amino acids. CDR1 is MGHRA and CDR2 is YSYEKL in the germline V gene. V gave up 2 bases and J gave up 7 bases, with 20 bases separating them. The CDR3 reads CASSQHRAGLLGEKLFF. The CDR3 region has the DNA TGCGCCAGCAGCCAACATCGTGCAGGTCTCCTCGGTGAAAAACTGTTTTTT.

This clone was observed a few times. The chain is built from TRBV7-2 and TRBJ2-7, with unresolved D. Germline CDR1 SGHTA, CDR2 FQGNSA. V was pared by 2 bases and J by 6 bases, with 14 bases between. This CDR3 spans 14 amino acids. The CDR3 nucleotides read TGTGCCAGCAGCTTAAACCCTGCGTCGGGCGAGCAGTACTTC. It specifies CASSLNPASGEQYF.

The chain couples TRBV9 to TRBJ2-2, with D unclear. The CDR3 totals 16 residues. The ends were cut back, 2 bases at V and 1 base at J, with 12 bases in the middle. Germline CDR1 is SGDLS and CDR2 is YYNGEE. DNA for the CDR3: TGTGCCAGCAGCGTCGGGTCAGAAAGGAACACCGGGGAGCTGTTTTTT. Amino acids: CASSVGSERNTGELFF.

This chain joins TRBV11-2 and TRBJ2-3, with 8 bases matching TRBD2. CDR1 is SGHAT and CDR2 is FQNNGV in the germline V gene. The CDR3 length is 18 residues. With V trimmed by 5 bases and J by 5 bases, 18 bases remained unmatched. Written as DNA, the CDR3 is TGTGCCAGCAGCCGAGGCGTAAGTCCGGGACTAGTAAAAGATACGCAGTATTTT. Translation: CASSRGVSPGLVKDTQYF.

V and J are TRBV10-3 and TRBJ2-5; the D is unclear. The J call is in doubt because the DNA end fits TRBJ2-7 better. The CDR3 length is 17 residues. Germline lookup yields CDR1 ENHRY and CDR2 SYGVKD. The CDR3 loop is CAISESSKQAGSYEQYF. CDR3 nucleotide sequence: TGTGCCATCAGTGAGTCTTCAAAGCAGGCCGGCTCCTACGAGCAGTACTTC.

The chain couples TRBV5-8 to TRBJ2-5; TRBD2 is a possible D gene (6 bases). The CDR3 contains 12 residues. Germline-derived CDR1 and CDR2 are SGHTS and YDEGEE. Trimming stripped 5 bases from V and 4 bases from J, with 9 bases between. The CDR3 DNA sequence: TGTGCCAGCAGAGTCGGGGGAGAGACCCAGTACTTC. Its translation: CASRVGGETQYF.

V is TRBV2 and J is TRBJ1-5; maybe TRBD1 (5 bases). The CDR3 contains 13 residues. With 3 bases removed from V and 11 bases from J, the gap between germline ends came to 14 bases. CDR1 is SNHLY and CDR2 is FYNNEI in the germline V gene. CDR3 in DNA: TGTGCCAGCAGTGACAGGGCGGATTGGGCCCAGCATTTT. Translating it yields CASSDRADWAQHF.

This rearrangement joins TRBV6-4 to TRBJ2-3; a weak D match, TRBD2 (5 bases). The CDR3 runs to 14 residues. Trimming left V 6 bases short and J 14 bases short, with 24 bases between. Looked up from germline, CDR1 is MRHNA and CDR2 is SNTAGT. For the CDR3, the DNA is TGTGCCAGCAGCCTCGGCCTGGGCGGGCGTTTGTTGTATTTT. It encodes CASSLGLGGRLLYF.

This rearrangement joins TRBV19 to TRBJ1-1; D is ambiguous. Germline V gene data show CDR1 as LNHDA and CDR2 as SQIVND (reference sequence). V shed 1 base and J shed 5 bases, with 11 bases lying between them. This CDR3 is 14 amino acids long. The CDR3 coding sequence is TGTGCCAGTAGTATAGTCGGAGGTCGGACTGAAGCTTTCTTT. It is translated as CASSIVGGRTEAFF.

The chain couples TRBV18 to TRBJ2-5, with TRBD1 matching over 8 bases. Germline-derived CDR1 and CDR2 are KGHSH and LQKENI. This CDR3 contains 14 residues. V was pared by 6 bases and J by 3 bases, with 6 bases of the junction left unmatched. DNA for the CDR3: TGTGCCAGCTCTGCGTTACAGGGGGAAGAGACCCAGTACTTC. Amino acids: CASSALQGEETQYF. Based on the CDR3 plus reference TRBV18 and TRBJ2-5, the full variable domain is NAGVMQNPRHLVRRRGQEARLRCSPMKGHSHVYWYRQLPEEGLKFMVYLQKENIIDESGMPKERFSAEFPKEGPSILRIQQVVRGDSAAYFCASSALQGEETQYFGPGTRLLVL.

The chain recombines TRBV5-6 with TRBJ1-2; 8 bases line up with TRBD1. Trimming cost V 0 bases and J 8 bases; bases outside gene matches: 6. The CDR3 consists of 14 residues. Germline V lookup: CDR1 SGHDT, CDR2 YYEEEE. In nucleotides, the CDR3 is TGTGCCAGCAGCTTGGTACAGGGGGAGGGCGGCTACACCTTC. As protein: CASSLVQGEGGYTF.

This chain joins TRBV6-4 and TRBJ2-2; no clear D gene. The CDR3 contains 14 residues. CDR1 MRHNA and CDR2 SNTAGT come from the germline V gene. The V end was cut by 2 bases, the J end by 0 bases, with 4 bases between. CDR3 in DNA: TGTGCCAGCAGTGACCTACCGAACACCGGGGAGCTGTTTTTT. This gives the protein CASSDLPNTGELFF.

This clone came up once. The gene calls are TRBV18 and TRBJ2-7; 9 bases fit TRBD1. J was trimmed by 5 bases and V by 3 bases; bases with no gene match: 5. In germline, CDR1 is KGHSH, CDR2 LQKENI. This CDR3 is 14 amino acids long. CDR3 sequence: CASSPGQGGNEQYF. CDR3 DNA: TGTGCCAGCTCACCGGGACAGGGAGGTAACGAGCAGTACTTC. Looking up the rest from reference TRBV18 and TRBJ2-7 gives the full variable domain: NAGVMQNPRHLVRRRGQEARLRCSPMKGHSHVYWYRQLPEEGLKFMVYLQKENIIDESGMPKERFSAEFPKEGPSILRIQQVVRGDSAAYFCASSPGQGGNEQYFGPGTRLTVT.

Here the CDR3 reads CASSLGTSGYTDTQYF. The CDR3 region has the DNA TGTGCCAGCAGCTTGGGGACTAGCGGATACACAGATACGCAGTATTTT. The chain links TRBV7-6 to TRBJ2-3, with TRBD2 identical over 11 bases. There are 16 residues in the CDR3. Trimming at V came to 3 bases and at J to 2 bases, leaving 4 bases not matched to a gene. CDR1 is SGHVS, CDR2 FNYEAQ, per germline.

The chain combines TRBV4-1 with TRBJ2-5, with 8 bases aligning to TRBD1. Unmatched junction bases numbered 3, after V lost 4 bases and J lost 2 bases. The length of the CDR3 is 14 residues. The germline V gene has CDR1 MGHRA and CDR2 YSYEKL. The CDR3 DNA sequence: TGCGCCAGCAGCCGGGGGACAGGACAAGAGACCCAGTACTTC. Its protein product is CASSRGTGQETQYF.

The chain couples TRBV10-3 to TRBJ2-7; TRBD1 matches 7 bases. The CDR3 is 14 residues long. The J segment lost 3 bases and the V segment lost 2 bases, leaving 4 bases of the junction unmatched. Germline values: CDR1 ENHRY, CDR2 SYGVKD. The CDR3 DNA reads TGTGCCATCAGTGAGACAGGGGATAACTACGAGCAGTACTTC. It codes for CAISETGDNYEQYF.

The J gene is TRBJ1-2, the V gene TRBV5-1; possible D gene TRBD1, 5 bases. CDR1 is SGHRS, CDR2 YFSETQ, per germline. The CDR3 loop spans 14 amino acids. The V end was cut by 0 bases, the J end by 7 bases, with 13 bases between. In nucleotides, the CDR3 is TGCGCCAGCAGCTTGGAGACAGTTCGACGTGGCTACACCTTC. Translating gives CASSLETVRRGYTF.

The chain couples TRBV13 to TRBJ2-7, with D possibly matching TRBD1 (6 bases). CDR1 is PRHDT and CDR2 is FYEKMQ in the germline V gene (reference sequence). This CDR3 is 14 amino acids long. Trimming left V 4 bases short and J 0 bases short, with 10 bases between. The CDR3 nucleotides read TGTGCCAGCAGCTCCGGGACACTCTCCTACGAGCAGTACTTC. Amino acid sequence: CASSSGTLSYEQYF.

This clone was found once. The chain uses TRBV19 and TRBJ1-5, with D perhaps TRBD1 (5 bases). V gave up 6 bases and J gave up 5 bases, with 11 bases separating them. This CDR3 comprises 13 residues. The germline V gene has CDR1 LNHDA and CDR2 SQIVND (reference sequence). Written as DNA, the CDR3 is TGTGCCAGTAGGGGGTGGGGGGATCAGCCCCAGCATTTT. Its protein is CASRGWGDQPQHF.

The chain links TRBV11-2 to TRBJ2-7, with TRBD2 matching 7 bases. J lost 3 bases, V lost 4 bases, and 6 bases had no gene match. CDR1 SGHAT and CDR2 FQNNGV come from the germline V gene. The CDR3 is made up of 14 amino acids. The CDR3 coding sequence is TGTGCCAGCAGCTCGCGCGGGGGAGACTACGAGCAGTACTTC. It is translated as CASSSRGGDYEQYF. The variable domain in full, with the rest retrieved from reference TRBV11-2 and TRBJ2-7, is EAGVAQSPRYKIIEKRQSVAFWCNPISGHATLYWYQQILGQGPKLLIQFQNNGVVDDSQLPKDRFSAERLKGVDSTLKIQPAKLEDSAVYLCASSSRGGDYEQYFGPGTRLTVT.

The V and J genes are TRBV29-1 and TRBJ1-1; 11 bases are a match to TRBD1. Looked up from germline, CDR1 is SQVTM and CDR2 is ANQGSEA. V shed 4 bases, J shed 4 bases, and the junction held 5 bases outside the gene matches. CDR3 size: 14 residues. CDR3 loop: CSVVTGTGGTEAFF. In DNA form, the CDR3 reads TGCAGCGTTGTAACCGGGACAGGGGGCACTGAAGCTTTCTTT.

V usage is TRBV4-2 and J usage is TRBJ2-2; possibly TRBD2 for D (7 bases). Trimming shortened V by 0 bases and J by 3 bases, and 14 bases separated the two germline ends. The CDR3 runs 17 residues. Germline V gene sequence: CDR1 LGHNA, CDR2 YNFKEQ. The CDR3 DNA reads TGTGCCAGCAGCCAAGACACCCGGGGGGCGGACACCGGGGAGCTGTTTTTT. Its translation is CASSQDTRGADTGELFF.

The V gene is TRBV19, the J gene TRBJ1-1; a possible D gene is TRBD1 (5 bases). CDR3 length: 14 residues. Germline CDR1 and CDR2: LNHDA and SQIVND (reference sequence). The V end was cut by 1 base, the J end by 1 base, with 7 bases between. Here the CDR3 DNA reads TGTGCCAGTAGTATAGGGGGGGGGAACACTGAAGCTTTCTTT. Its translation: CASSIGGGNTEAFF.

The gene calls are TRBV12-5 and TRBJ2-7; D possibly corresponds to TRBD1 (5 bases). Trimming removed 5 bases at V and 4 bases at J, with 15 bases between. CDR1 and CDR2 (germline): LGHNT, FRNRAP. CDR3 length: 14 residues. CDR3 sequence: CASGAAGFSYEQYF. CDR3 nucleotides: TGTGCTAGTGGTGCCGCAGGGTTTTCGTACGAGCAGTACTTC.

The sample holds a few counts of this clone. V and J are TRBV6-6 and TRBJ2-3; D may be TRBD2 (5 bases). Trimming cost V 5 bases and J 0 bases, with 15 bases left between them. The CDR3 extends over 16 amino acids. The germline CDR1 and CDR2 sequences are MNHNY and SVGAGI (reference sequence). For the CDR3, the DNA is TGTGCCAGCAGTCTCCCGAGCGGCCCGAGCACAGATACGCAGTATTTT. This gives the protein CASSLPSGPSTDTQYF.

The chain uses TRBV11-3 and TRBJ2-3, with TRBD1 identical over 10 bases. The CDR3 extends over 17 amino acids. Germline V gene data show CDR1 as SGHNT and CDR2 as YENEEA. V lost 5 bases to trimming and J lost 3 bases; unmatched junction nucleotides: 11. In DNA form, the CDR3 reads TGTGCCAGCAGCCAAACCTCTCGGACAGGGGGGACAGATACGCAGTATTTT. This encodes CASSQTSRTGGTDTQYF.